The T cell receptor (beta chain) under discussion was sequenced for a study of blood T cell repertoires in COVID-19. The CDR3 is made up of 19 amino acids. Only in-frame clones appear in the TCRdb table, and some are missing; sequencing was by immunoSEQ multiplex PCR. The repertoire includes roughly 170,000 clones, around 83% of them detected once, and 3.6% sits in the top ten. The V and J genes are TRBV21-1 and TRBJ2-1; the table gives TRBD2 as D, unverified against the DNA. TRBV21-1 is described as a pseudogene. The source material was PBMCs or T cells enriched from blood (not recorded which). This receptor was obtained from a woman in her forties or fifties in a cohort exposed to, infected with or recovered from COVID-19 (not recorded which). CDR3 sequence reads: CALARGLAGERSSYNEQFF. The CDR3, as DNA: TGTGCCTTAGCCCGTGGGCTAGCGGGAGAGCGGTCTTCCTACAATGAGCAGTTCTTC.